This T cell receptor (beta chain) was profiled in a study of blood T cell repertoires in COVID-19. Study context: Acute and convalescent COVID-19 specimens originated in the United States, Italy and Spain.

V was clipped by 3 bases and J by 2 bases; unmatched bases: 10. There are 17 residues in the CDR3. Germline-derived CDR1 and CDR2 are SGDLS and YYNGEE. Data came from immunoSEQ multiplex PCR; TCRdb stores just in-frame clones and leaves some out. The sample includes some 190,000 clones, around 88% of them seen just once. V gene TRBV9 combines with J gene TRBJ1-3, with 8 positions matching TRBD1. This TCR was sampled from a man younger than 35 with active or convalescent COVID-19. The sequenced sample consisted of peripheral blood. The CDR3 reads CASSEADFRGPGNTIYF. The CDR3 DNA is TGTGCCAGCAGCGAGGCTGATTTCAGGGGGCCTGGAAACACCATATATTTT.